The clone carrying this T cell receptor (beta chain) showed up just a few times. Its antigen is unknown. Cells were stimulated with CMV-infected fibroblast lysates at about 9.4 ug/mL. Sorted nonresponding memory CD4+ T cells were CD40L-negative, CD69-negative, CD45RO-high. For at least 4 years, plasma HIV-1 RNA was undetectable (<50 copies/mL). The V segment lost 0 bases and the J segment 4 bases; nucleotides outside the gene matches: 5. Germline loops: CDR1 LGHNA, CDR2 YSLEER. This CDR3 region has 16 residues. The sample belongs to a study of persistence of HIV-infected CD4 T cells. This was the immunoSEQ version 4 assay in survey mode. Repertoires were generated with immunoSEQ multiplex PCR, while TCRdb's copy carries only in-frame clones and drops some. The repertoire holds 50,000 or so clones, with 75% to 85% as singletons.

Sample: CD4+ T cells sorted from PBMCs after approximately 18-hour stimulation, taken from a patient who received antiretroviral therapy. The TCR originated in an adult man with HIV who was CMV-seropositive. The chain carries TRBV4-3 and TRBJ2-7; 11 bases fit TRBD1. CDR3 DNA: TGCGCCAGCAGCCAAGAAGGGGGGACAGGGGGTTACGAGCAGTACTTC. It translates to CASSQEGGTGGYEQYF.